The rows below give T cell receptor beta chains drawn from one sample of a study of vaccination effects on CD4 cells after COVID-19. Profiled with immunoSEQ multiplex PCR; TCRdb holds only in-frame clones, not every one. The repertoire consists of approximately 40,000 clones, with 70% occurring once and the leading ten covering more than 20%. Their antigens remain unidentified. Specimen: CD4+ T cells from PBMCs cultured with SARS-CoV-2 spike peptides, collected before COVID-19 vaccination. These receptors came from a human donor who received a COVID-19 vaccine. Each CDR3 is given with its conserved first and last residue. D genes are given only for firm matches.

D	length	V	CDR3
TRBD1	12	TRBV10-2	CATLGQVYGYTF
NA	14	TRBV19	CASSADLTGTEAFF
TRBD1	14	TRBV5-4	CASSSGTGSETQYF
NA	12	TRBV28	CASRDSGGKLFF
NA	15	TRBV6-4	CASSLGTSPNYGYTF
NA	13	TRBV6-5	CASSPDRDYGYTF
NA	14	TRBV9	CASSAGDSGNTIYF
NA	14	TRBV18	CASSPQGEGTEAFF
NA	16	TRBV6-2/TRBV6-3	CASSLQYSWGRNTQYF
NA	12	TRBV24-1	CATSDGEFRAFF
TRBD1	12	TRBV6-2/TRBV6-3	CASSRQGIGYTF
TRBD1	17	TRBV14	CASSQRQGRATNEKLFF
NA	14	TRBV6-5	CASSYSVKAGGYTF
TRBD2	15	TRBV7-2	CASSRAGGGTYEQYF
TRBD2	16	TRBV19	CASSIGFGLAGETQYF
TRBD1	17	TRBV7-3	CASSLGEQGSSGNTIYF
NA	13	TRBV27	CASSSQGDSGYTF
TRBD2	13	TRBV15	CATRPTSADTQYF
NA	14	TRBV7-9	CASSLSGGGTEAFF
TRBD2	16	TRBV14	CASSQWGLAGIYEQYF
TRBD2	17	TRBV24-1	CATSGGTSGSEFYEQYF
NA	14	TRBV6-5	CASSYRGRSYGYTF
TRBD1	15	TRBV5-1	CASSLSTDRGTEAFF
NA	15	TRBV3-1/TRBV3-2	CASSPSTAKNTEAFF
NA	15	TRBV29-1	CSVESPGRNQETQYF
NA	15	TRBV6-5	CASLAQGIANYGYTF
NA	15	TRBV7-8	CASSLRDGNNYGYTF
NA	12	TRBV3-1/TRBV3-2	CASSQRRYEQYF
NA	14	TRBV6-5	CASRSWAGQETQYF
NA	15	TRBV27	CASGAAGQADYEQYF
TRBD2	16	TRBV16	CASSQERGLSYNEQFF
NA	13	TRBV6-2/TRBV6-3	CASSSQGPYGYTF
NA	16	TRBV19	CASSTGRAGYNSPLHF
NA	15	TRBV5-1	CASSLEWGYTGELFF
NA	14	TRBV6-5	CASSPARFNQPQHF
NA	13	TRBV5-1	CASSPSGNTEAFF
TRBD2	16	TRBV3-1/TRBV3-2	CASSVGLAGGGETQYF
NA	13	TRBV10-3	CAISAGLNQPQHF
NA	19	TRBV19	CASSTLGRSTSSGANVLTF
NA	14	TRBV2	CASSPQGGDTEAFF
NA	15	TRBV9	CASSPDLWNTDTQYF
TRBD1	14	TRBV5-1	CASSFGTAQETQYF
TRBD1	16	TRBV13	CASSSTQGALNEKLFF
NA	14	TRBV9	CASSGAGGKNIQYF
NA	15	TRBV4-2	CASSQDLTRPRGYTF
NA	14	TRBV30	CAWSVGLAGTGYTF
NA	15	TRBV4-2	CASSQDFGQGRDYTF